This TCR beta chain stems from a study of cytomegalovirus exposure and HLA in healthy donors. Broader study findings: It was reported that TCR beta sequences correctly inferred the HLA-A and HLA-B alleles for most subjects.

Use of 60 Vbeta and 13 Jbeta primers characterized the PCR. Clones were sequenced by immunoSEQ multiplex PCR, and TCRdb holds only the in-frame ones, with some missing. Of some 91,000 clones in the sample, approximately 76% were seen once. The CDR3 is 16 residues long. With 0 bases clipped from V and 7 bases from J, the junction kept 9 bases outside the gene matches. Per germline, CDR1 SGDLS and CDR2 YYNGEE. A word on this clone: What it binds is not known.

The chain carries TRBV9 and TRBJ2-1; 8 nucleotides align to TRBD1. Sequenced: PBMCs. This receptor was obtained from a man between 40 and 49 years old in good health and CMV-seropositive. The DNA for the CDR3 is TGTGCCAGCAGCGTAGGGGGTGGACAGGGTTGGAATGAGCAGTTCTTC. It yields the protein CASSVGGGQGWNEQFF.